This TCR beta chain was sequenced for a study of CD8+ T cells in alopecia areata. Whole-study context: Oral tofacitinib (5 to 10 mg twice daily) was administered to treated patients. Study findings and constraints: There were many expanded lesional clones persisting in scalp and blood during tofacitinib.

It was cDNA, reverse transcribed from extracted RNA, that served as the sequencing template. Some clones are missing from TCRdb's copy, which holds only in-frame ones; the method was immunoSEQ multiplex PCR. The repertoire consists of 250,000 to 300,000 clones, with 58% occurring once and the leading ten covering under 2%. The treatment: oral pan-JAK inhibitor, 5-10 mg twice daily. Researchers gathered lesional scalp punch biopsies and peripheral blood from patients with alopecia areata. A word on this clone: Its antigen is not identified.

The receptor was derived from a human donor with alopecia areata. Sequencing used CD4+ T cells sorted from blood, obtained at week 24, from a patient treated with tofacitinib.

The CDR3 region is CASSTGTKVNYGYTF. CDR3 nucleotide sequence: TGCGCCAGCAGCACCGGGACAAAAGTTAACTATGGCTACACCTTC. The chain carries TRBV5-1 and TRBJ1-2; a weak D match, TRBD1 (6 bases). The germline gives CDR1 SGHRS, CDR2 YFSETQ. The CDR3 sequence is 15 residues long. The V gene lost 4 bases and the J gene lost 1 base, with 14 bases spanning the gap.